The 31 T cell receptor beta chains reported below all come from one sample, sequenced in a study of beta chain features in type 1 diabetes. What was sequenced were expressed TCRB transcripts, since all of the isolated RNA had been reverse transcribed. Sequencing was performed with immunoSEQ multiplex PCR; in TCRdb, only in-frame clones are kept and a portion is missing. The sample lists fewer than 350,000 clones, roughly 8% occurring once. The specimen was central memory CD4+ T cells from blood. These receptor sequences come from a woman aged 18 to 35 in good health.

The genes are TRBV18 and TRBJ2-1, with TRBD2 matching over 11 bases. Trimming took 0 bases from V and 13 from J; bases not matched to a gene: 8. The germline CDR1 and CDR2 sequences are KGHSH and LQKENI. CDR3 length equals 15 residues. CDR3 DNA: TGTGCCAGCTCACCACCGTCTTCTAGCGGGGGGCCTCAGTTCTTC. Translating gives CASSPPSSSGGPQFF. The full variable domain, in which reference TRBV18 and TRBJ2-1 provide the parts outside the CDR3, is NAGVMQNPRHLVRRRGQEARLRCSPMKGHSHVYWYRQLPEEGLKFMVYLQKENIIDESGMPKERFSAEFPKEGPSILRIQQVVRGDSAAYFCASSPPSSSGGPQFFGPGTRLTVL.

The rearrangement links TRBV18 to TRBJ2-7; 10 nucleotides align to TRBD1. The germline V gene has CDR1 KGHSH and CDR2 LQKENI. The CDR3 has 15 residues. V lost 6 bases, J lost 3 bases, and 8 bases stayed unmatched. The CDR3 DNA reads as TGTGCCAGCTCCCGAACGGGACAGGGGATCTACGAGCAGTACTTC. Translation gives CASSRTGQGIYEQYF.

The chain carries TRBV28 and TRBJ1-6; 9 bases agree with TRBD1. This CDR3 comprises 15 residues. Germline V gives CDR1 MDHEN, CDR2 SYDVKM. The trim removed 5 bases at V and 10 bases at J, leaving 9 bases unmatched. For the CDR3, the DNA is TGTGCCAGCAGTGGAAGAGGGACAGGGTGGTCACCCCTCCACTTT. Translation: CASSGRGTGWSPLHF. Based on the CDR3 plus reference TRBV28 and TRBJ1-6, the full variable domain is DVKVTQSSRYLVKRTGEKVFLECVQDMDHENMFWYRQDPGLGLRLIYFSYDVKMKEKGDIPEGYSVSREKKERFSLILESASTNQTSMYLCASSGRGTGWSPLHFGNGTRLTVT.

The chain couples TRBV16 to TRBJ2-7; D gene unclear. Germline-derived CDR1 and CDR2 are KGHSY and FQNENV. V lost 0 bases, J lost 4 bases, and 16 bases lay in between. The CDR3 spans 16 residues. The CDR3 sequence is CASSQSKTRFTYEQYF. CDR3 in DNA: TGTGCCAGCAGCCAATCCAAGACCCGATTTACGTACGAGCAGTACTTC.

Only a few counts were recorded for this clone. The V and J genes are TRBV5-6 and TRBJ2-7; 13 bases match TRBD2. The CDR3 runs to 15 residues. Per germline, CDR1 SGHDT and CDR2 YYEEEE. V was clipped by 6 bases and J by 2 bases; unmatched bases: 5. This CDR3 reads CASTTTSGGPYEQYV. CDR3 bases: TGTGCCAGCACCACGACTAGCGGGGGGCCCTACGAGCAGTACGTC.

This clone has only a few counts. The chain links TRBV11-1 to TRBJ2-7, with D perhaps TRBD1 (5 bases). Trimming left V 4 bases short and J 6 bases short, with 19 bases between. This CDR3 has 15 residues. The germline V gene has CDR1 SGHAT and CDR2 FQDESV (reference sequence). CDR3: CASSSRSSKRGEQYF. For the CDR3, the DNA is TGTGCCAGCAGCTCCCGCTCCTCTAAAAGGGGCGAGCAGTACTTC.

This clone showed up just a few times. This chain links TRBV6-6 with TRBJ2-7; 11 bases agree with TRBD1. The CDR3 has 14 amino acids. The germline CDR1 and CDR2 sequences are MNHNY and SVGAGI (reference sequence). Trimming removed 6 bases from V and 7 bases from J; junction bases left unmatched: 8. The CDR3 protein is CASRNGQGAREQYF. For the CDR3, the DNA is TGTGCCAGCAGGAATGGACAGGGGGCAAGAGAGCAGTACTTC.

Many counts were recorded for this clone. The chain's CDR3 is CSVEGWDEEQYF. The CDR3 DNA is TGCAGCGTTGAAGGATGGGACGAGGAGCAGTACTTC. The chain links TRBV29-1 to TRBJ2-7; D could derive from TRBD1 or TRBD2 (5 bases each). This CDR3 contains 12 residues. The V end lost 1 base, the J end lost 7 bases, and 11 bases lay between the germline ends. In germline, CDR1 is SQVTM, CDR2 ANQGSEA.

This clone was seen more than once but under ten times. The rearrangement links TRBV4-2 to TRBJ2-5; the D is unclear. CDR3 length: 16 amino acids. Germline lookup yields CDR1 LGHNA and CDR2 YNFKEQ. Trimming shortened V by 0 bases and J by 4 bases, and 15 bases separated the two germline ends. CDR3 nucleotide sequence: TGTGCCAGCAGCCAAGATAGCTTTAGGGTGAGAGAGACCCAGTACTTC. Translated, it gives CASSQDSFRVRETQYF.

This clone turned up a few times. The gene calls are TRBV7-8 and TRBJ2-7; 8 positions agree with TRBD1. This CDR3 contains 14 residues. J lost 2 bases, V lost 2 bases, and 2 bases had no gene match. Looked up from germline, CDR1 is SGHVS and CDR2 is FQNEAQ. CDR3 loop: CASSLRGQAYEQYV. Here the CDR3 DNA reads TGTGCCAGCAGCTTAAGGGGACAGGCCTACGAGCAGTACGTC.

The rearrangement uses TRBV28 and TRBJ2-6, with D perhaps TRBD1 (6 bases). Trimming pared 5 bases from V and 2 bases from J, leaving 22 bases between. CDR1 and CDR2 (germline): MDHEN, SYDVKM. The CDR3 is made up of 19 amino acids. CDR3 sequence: CASSTSYRESMAGANVLTF. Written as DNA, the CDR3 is TGTGCCAGCAGTACCTCATACAGGGAATCTATGGCTGGGGCCAACGTCCTGACTTTC.

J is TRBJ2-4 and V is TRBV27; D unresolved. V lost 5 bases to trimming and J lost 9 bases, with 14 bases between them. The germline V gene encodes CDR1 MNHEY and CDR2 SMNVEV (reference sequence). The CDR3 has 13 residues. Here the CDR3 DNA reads TGTGCCAGCAGTATAAACCAGTTTAGCATTCAGTACTTC. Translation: CASSINQFSIQYF.

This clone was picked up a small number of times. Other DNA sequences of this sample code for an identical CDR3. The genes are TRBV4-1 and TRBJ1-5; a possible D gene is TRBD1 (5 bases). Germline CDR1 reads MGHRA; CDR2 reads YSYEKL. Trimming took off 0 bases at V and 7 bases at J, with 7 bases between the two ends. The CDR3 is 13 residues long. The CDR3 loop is CASSQDRGQPQHF. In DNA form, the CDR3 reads TGCGCCAGCAGCCAAGATAGGGGCCAGCCCCAGCATTTT.

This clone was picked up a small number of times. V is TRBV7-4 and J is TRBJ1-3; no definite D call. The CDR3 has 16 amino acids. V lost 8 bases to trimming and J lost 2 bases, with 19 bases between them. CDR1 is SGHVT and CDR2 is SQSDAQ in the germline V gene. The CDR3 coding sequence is TGTGCCAGCCGCCAAGGGCAGGCGAAACCTGGAAACACCATATATTTT. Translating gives CASRQGQAKPGNTIYF.

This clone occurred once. Here the CDR3 reads CASSSNTQDTQYF. The CDR3 bases are TGCGCCAGCAGCTCCAATACGCAGGATACGCAGTATTTT. The chain combines TRBV5-1 with TRBJ2-3, with D unresolved. In germline, CDR1 is SGHRS, CDR2 YFSETQ. The CDR3 length is 13 residues. V was cut by 3 bases and J by 6 bases, with 11 bases left in between.

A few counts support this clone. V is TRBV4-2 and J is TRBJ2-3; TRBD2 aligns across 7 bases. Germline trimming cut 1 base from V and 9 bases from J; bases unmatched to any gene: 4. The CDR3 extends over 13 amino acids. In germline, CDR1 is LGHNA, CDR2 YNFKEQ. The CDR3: CASSQAGGSTQYF. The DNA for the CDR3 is TGTGCCAGCAGCCAAGCCGGGGGGTCCACGCAGTATTTT.

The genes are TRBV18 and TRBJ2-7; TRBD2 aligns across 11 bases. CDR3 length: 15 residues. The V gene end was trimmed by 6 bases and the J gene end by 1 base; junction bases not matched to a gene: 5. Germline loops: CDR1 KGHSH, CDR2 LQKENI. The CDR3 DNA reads TGTGCCAGCTCGTTGGGACTAGCGGCTTCCTACGAGCAGTACTTC. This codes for CASSLGLAASYEQYF.

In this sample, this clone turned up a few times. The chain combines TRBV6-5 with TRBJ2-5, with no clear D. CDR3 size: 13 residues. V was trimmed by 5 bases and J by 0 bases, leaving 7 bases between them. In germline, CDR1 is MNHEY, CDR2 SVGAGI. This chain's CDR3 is CASSPSYQETQYF. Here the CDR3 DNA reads TGTGCCAGCAGTCCCTCGTACCAAGAGACCCAGTACTTC.

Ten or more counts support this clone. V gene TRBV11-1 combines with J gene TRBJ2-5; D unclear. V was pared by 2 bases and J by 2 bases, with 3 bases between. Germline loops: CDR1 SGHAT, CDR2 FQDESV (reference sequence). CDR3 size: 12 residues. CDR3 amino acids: CASSLIQETQYF. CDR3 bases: TGTGCCAGCAGCTTAATTCAAGAGACCCAGTACTTC.

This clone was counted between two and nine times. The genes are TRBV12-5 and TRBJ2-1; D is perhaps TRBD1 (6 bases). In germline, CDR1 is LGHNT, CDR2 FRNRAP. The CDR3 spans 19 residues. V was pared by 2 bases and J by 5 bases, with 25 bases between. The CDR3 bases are TGTGCTAGTGGTTTGCAAAAGCTTTGGGGGCCCCCGTTGGACAATGAGCAGTTCTTC. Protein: CASGLQKLWGPPLDNEQFF.

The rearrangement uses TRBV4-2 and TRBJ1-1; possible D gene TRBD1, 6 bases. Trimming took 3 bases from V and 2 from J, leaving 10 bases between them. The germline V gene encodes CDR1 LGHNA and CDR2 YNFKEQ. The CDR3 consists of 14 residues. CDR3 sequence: CASSQEDRNTEAFF. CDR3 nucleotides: TGTGCCAGCAGCCAGGAGGACAGAAACACTGAAGCTTTCTTT.

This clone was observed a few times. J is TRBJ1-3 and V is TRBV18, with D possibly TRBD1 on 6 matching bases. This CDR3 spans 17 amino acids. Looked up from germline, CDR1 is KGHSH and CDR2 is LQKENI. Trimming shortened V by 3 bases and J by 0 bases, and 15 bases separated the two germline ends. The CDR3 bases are TGTGCCAGCTCACCTACGGACAGTTCGTCCTCTGGAAACACCATATATTTT. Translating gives CASSPTDSSSSGNTIYF.

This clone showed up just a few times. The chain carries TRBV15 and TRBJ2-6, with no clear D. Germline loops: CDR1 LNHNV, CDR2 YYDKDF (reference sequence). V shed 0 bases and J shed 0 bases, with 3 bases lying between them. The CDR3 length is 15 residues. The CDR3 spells CATSRESSGANVLTF. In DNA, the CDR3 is TGTGCCACCAGCAGAGAGAGCTCTGGGGCCAACGTCCTGACTTTC. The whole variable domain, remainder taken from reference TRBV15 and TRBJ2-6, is DAMVIQNPRYQVTQFGKPVTLSCSQTLNHNVMYWYQQKSSQAPKLLFHYYDKDFNNEADTPDNFQSRRPNTSFCFLDIRSPGLGDTAMYLCATSRESSGANVLTFGAGSRLTVL.

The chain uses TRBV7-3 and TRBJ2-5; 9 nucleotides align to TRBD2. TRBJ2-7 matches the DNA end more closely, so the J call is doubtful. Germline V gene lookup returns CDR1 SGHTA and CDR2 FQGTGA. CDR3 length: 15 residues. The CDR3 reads CASSQGPRTSDEQYF. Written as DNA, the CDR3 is TGTGCCAGCAGCCAAGGCCCGCGGACTAGCGACGAGCAGTACTTC.

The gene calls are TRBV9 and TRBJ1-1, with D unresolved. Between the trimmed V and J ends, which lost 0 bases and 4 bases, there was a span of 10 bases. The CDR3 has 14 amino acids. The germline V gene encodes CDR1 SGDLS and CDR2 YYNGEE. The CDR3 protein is CASSVDLPPTEAFF. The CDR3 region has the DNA TGTGCCAGCAGCGTAGATCTCCCACCCACTGAAGCTTTCTTT.

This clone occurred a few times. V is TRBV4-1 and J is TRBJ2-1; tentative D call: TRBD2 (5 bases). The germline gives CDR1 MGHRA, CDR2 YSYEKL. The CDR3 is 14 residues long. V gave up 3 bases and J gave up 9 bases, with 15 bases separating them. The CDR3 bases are TGCGCCAGCAGCCAGGAGGACCGACGGGGTGAGCAGTTCTTC. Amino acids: CASSQEDRRGEQFF.

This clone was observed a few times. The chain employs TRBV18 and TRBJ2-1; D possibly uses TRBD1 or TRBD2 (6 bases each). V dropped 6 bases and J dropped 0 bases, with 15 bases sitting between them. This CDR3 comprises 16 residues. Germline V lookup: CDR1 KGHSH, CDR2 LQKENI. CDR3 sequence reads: CASSRRTAGSYNEQFF. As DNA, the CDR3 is TGTGCCAGCTCCCGCAGGACAGCGGGCTCCTACAATGAGCAGTTCTTC.

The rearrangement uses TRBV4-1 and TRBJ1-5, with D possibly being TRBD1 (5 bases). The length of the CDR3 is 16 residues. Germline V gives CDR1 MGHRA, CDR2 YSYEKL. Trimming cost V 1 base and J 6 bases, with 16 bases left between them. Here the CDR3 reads CASSQGIRDAGQPQHF. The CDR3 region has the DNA TGCGCCAGCAGCCAAGGAATCAGGGATGCGGGTCAGCCCCAGCATTTT.

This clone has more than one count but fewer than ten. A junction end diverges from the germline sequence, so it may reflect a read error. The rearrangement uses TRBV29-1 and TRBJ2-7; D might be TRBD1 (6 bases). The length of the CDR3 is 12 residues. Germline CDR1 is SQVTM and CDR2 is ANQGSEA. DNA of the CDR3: TGCAGCGTTGGCAGGGGCTCCCACGAGCAGTACTTC. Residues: CSVGRGSHEQYF.

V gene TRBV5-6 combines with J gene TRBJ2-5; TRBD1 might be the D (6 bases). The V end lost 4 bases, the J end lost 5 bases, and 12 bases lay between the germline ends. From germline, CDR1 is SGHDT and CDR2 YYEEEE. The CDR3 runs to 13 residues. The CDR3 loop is CASSQAGEETQYF. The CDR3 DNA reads TGTGCCAGCAGCCAAGCAGGGGAGGAGACCCAGTACTTC. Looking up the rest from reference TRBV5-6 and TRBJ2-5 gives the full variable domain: DAGVTQSPTHLIKTRGQQVTLRCSPKSGHDTVSWYQQALGQGPQFIFQYYEEEERQRGNFPDRFSGHQFPNYSSELNVNALLLGDSALYLCASSQAGEETQYFGPGTRLLVL.

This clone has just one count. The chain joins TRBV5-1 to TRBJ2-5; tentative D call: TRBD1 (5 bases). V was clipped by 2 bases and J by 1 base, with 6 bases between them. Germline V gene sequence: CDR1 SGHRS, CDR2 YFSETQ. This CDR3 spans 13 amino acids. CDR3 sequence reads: CASSFTGQETQYF. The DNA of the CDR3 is TGCGCCAGCAGCTTTACAGGCCAAGAGACCCAGTACTTC.